This is a list of T cell receptor beta chains from one sample in a study of identical twins. Each CDR3 protein is one row after TCRdb ran MiXCR on the 5' RACE reads. This table holds 700,000 or so distinct CDR3 sequences, over 8.5% found once. This sample also appeared in a second study, on yellow fever vaccine responses in identical twins.

Sequencing was done on a sample of PBMCs. The receptor set was obtained from a woman in her late teens or twenties in good health. CDR3s include the opening cysteine and the closing phenylalanine or tryptophan. A D gene is named only where the DNA matches it firmly. Clone size is not always given. Where it is, it says once, few, many or a class for expanded clones.

d_gene	j_gene	abundance	v_gene	CDR3aa	CDR3nt
TRBD1	TRBJ1-3	many	TRBV6-5	CASSWPGQGFSGNTIYF	TGTGCCAGCAGTTGGCCGGGACAGGGGTTCTCTGGAAACACCATATATTTT
.	TRBJ2-1	few	TRBV15	CATSILGSEQFF	TGTGCCACCAGCATCCTTGGTAGTGAGCAGTTCTTC
TRBD2	TRBJ2-1	.	TRBV4-1	CASSQQASGNNEQFF	TGCGCCAGCAGCCAACAAGCTAGCGGGAACAATGAGCAGTTCTTC
TRBD2	TRBJ2-7	.	TRBV7-2	CASSLASGGSGTSWWYEQYF	TGTGCCAGCAGCTTAGCGTCCGGTGGGTCTGGGACTAGCTGGTGGTACGAGCAGTACTTC
.	TRBJ2-2	many	TRBV7-9	CASSLARASVGTGELFF	TGTGCCAGCAGCTTAGCGCGGGCTAGCGTCGGAACCGGGGAGCTGTTTTTT
.	TRBJ2-7	few	TRBV29-1	CSVESGTYEQYF	TGCAGCGTTGAATCAGGCACCTACGAGCAGTACTTC
TRBD1	TRBJ2-1	.	TRBV7-9	CASSYGDREYNEQFF	TGTGCCAGCAGCTACGGGGACAGGGAATACAATGAGCAGTTCTTC
.	TRBJ2-3	.	TRBV3-1	CASSQDEGRLDTQYF	TGTGCCAGCAGCCAAGATGAAGGCAGGTTAGATACGCAGTATTTT
TRBD2	TRBJ2-1	.	TRBV2	CASRMRESSYNEQFF	TGTGCCAGCAGAATGCGGGAGAGCTCCTACAATGAGCAGTTCTTC
.	TRBJ2-3	many	TRBV4-3	CASSQDVEDTQYF	TGCGCCAGCAGCCAAGATGTGGAAGATACGCAGTATTTT
.	TRBJ2-1	few	TRBV5-1	CASSLEAQKQFF	TGCGCCAGCAGCTTGGAGGCTCAGAAGCAGTTCTTC
.	TRBJ1-1	many	TRBV20-1	CSARARTGRNTEAFF	TGCAGTGCTAGAGCCCGGACGGGACGGAACACTGAAGCTTTCTTT
TRBD2	TRBJ2-7	.	TRBV25-1	CASSEPGTSGSNEQYF	TGTGCCAGCAGTGAACCCGGGACTAGCGGGAGCAACGAGCAGTACTTC
.	TRBJ1-1	.	TRBV5-6	CASSLGQIYTEAFF	TGTGCCAGCAGCTTAGGACAGATCTACACTGAAGCTTTCTTT
TRBD1	TRBJ2-7	.	TRBV20-1	CSAQGDHEQYF	TGCAGTGCCCAGGGGGATCACGAGCAGTACTTC
.	TRBJ2-5	.	TRBV4-2	CASSQESTSLQETQYF	TGTGCCAGCAGCCAAGAATCGACGTCCCTCCAAGAGACCCAGTACTTC
.	TRBJ1-2	few	TRBV29-1	CSVLPEVDYGYTF	TGCAGCGTTCTCCCGGAAGTGGACTATGGCTACACCTTC
.	TRBJ2-5	few	TRBV24-1	CATSDHELPPWGLTQYF	TGTGCCACCAGTGACCACGAACTACCGCCGTGGGGGCTGACCCAGTACTTC
.	TRBJ2-2	.	TRBV7-8	CASSQKTGRAGELFF	TGTGCCAGCAGCCAGAAGACAGGGAGGGCCGGGGAGCTGTTTTTT
.	TRBJ1-2	few	TRBV29-1	CSVAGGDTLRGGYTF	TGCAGCGTCGCTGGTGGGGACACTTTGAGGGGTGGCTACACCTTC
TRBD2	TRBJ2-3	many	TRBV20-1	CSASAGGITDTQYF	TGCAGTGCTTCAGCGGGAGGTATCACAGATACGCAGTATTTT
TRBD2	TRBJ2-2	.	TRBV7-7	CASSPTSVGGTGELFF	TGTGCTAGCAGCCCGACTAGCGTCGGGGGGACCGGGGAGCTGTTTTTT
.	TRBJ1-2	.	TRBV6-1	CASSNSRTELYGYTF	TGTGCCAGCAGCAATAGTAGGACAGAACTCTATGGCTACACCTTC
.	TRBJ2-1	few	TRBV6-1	CASSVGTQDFYNEQFF	TGTGCCAGCAGCGTCGGGACGCAGGACTTCTACAATGAGCAGTTCTTC
.	TRBJ1-4	few	TRBV15	CATSPTSGASNEKLFF	TGTGCCACCAGTCCTACCTCAGGGGCTTCTAATGAAAAACTGTTTTTT
.	TRBJ2-5	few	TRBV29-1	CSVEGPPEETQYF	TGCAGCGTTGAAGGGCCACCGGAAGAGACCCAGTACTTC
.	TRBJ1-2	few	TRBV21-1	CASSKANTITPNYGYTF	TGTGCCAGCAGCAAAGCGAACACTATCACTCCTAACTATGGCTACACCTTC
.	TRBJ1-3	once	TRBV2	CASSGRPSVSGNTIYF	TGTGCCAGCAGTGGACGCCCCTCTGTCTCTGGAAACACCATATATTTT
.	TRBJ2-5	few	TRBV6-2/TRBV6-3	CASSVTSTDPGQETQYF	TGTGCCAGCAGTGTAACATCGACAGACCCTGGGCAAGAGACCCAGTACTTC
TRBD2	TRBJ2-4	.	TRBV4-1	CASSQAVPGGAGELAKNIQYF	TGCGCCAGCAGCCAAGCCGTCCCGGGCGGAGCGGGAGAGCTAGCCAAAAACATTCAGTACTTC
.	TRBJ2-6	many	TRBV5-6	CASSGSGANVLTF	TGTGCCAGCAGTGGCTCTGGGGCCAACGTCCTGACTTTC
TRBD2	TRBJ2-5	.	TRBV20-1	CSARKEAGVGETQYF	TGCAGTGCTAGAAAAGAAGCGGGAGTAGGGGAGACCCAGTACTTC
.	TRBJ1-1	few	TRBV27	CASSPLRGNTEAFF	TGTGCCAGCAGTCCCCTAAGGGGGAACACTGAAGCTTTCTTT
.	TRBJ2-1	.	TRBV9	CASSVTSFEYNEQFF	TGTGCCAGCAGCGTAACGAGTTTCGAGTACAATGAGCAGTTCTTC
.	TRBJ2-7	few	TRBV29-1	CSVVSGLSSYEQYF	TGCAGCGTTGTTTCGGGACTGAGCTCCTACGAGCAGTACTTC
TRBD1	TRBJ2-4	few	TRBV12-3/TRBV12-4	CASSTGGTGATRNIQYF	TGTGCCAGCAGCACCGGAGGGACAGGGGCGACCAGGAACATTCAGTACTTC
.	TRBJ2-7	many	TRBV29-1	CSALQTYEQYF	TGCAGCGCCCTGCAGACCTACGAGCAGTACTTC
.	TRBJ2-2	.	TRBV5-1	CASSAREWNTGELFF	TGCGCCAGCAGCGCGAGGGAGTGGAACACCGGGGAGCTGTTTTTT
.	TRBJ2-3	many	TRBV27	CASSLLKGDTDTQYF	TGTGCCAGCAGTTTATTGAAGGGGGACACAGATACGCAGTATTTT
.	TRBJ2-1	many	TRBV29-1	CSVRGTQGGDEQFF	TGCAGCGTCCGAGGGACTCAGGGGGGTGATGAGCAGTTCTTC
TRBD2	TRBJ2-7	many	TRBV29-1	CSVGMGTSNYEQYF	TGCAGCGTTGGGATGGGGACTAGTAACTACGAGCAGTACTTC
.	TRBJ2-3	many	TRBV5-1	CASSLEGGRDTQYF	TGCGCCAGCAGCTTGGAAGGGGGGCGCGATACGCAGTATTTT
TRBD1	TRBJ1-2	few	TRBV3-1	CASSETGTFFGYGYTF	TGTGCCAGCAGCGAGACAGGGACTTTTTTCGGCTATGGCTACACCTTC
TRBD1	TRBJ2-7	.	TRBV28	CASSFLRSRTGRKLNEQYF	TGTGCCAGCAGTTTCCTTAGATCCCGGACAGGGCGTAAGTTGAACGAGCAGTACTTC
.	TRBJ2-5	many	TRBV5-6	CASSLGSSQETQYF	TGTGCCAGCAGCTTAGGCAGTTCCCAAGAGACCCAGTACTTC
.	TRBJ2-7	few	TRBV7-9	CASSRGPISYEQYF	TGTGCCAGCAGCAGAGGTCCGATCTCCTACGAGCAGTACTTC
TRBD1	TRBJ2-7	.	TRBV7-9	CASSPLWTGKYEQYF	TGTGCCAGCAGTCCCCTGTGGACAGGGAAGTACGAGCAGTACTTC
.	TRBJ2-1	many	TRBV24-1	CATSASRVDEQFF	TGTGCCACCAGTGCCTCCAGGGTCGATGAGCAGTTCTTC
.	TRBJ2-3	few	TRBV9	CASSPRTGVSTDTQYF	TGTGCCAGCAGCCCGCGAACGGGGGTTAGCACAGATACGCAGTATTTT